The 27 T cell receptor beta chains in this list originate from one sample, sequenced in a study of technical replicates of blood from a handful of donors. Only in-frame clones appear in the TCRdb table, and some are missing; sequencing was by immunoSEQ multiplex PCR. The sample shows 55,000 to 75,000 clones, roughly 90% of them seen only once. Material for sequencing was T cells isolated from PBMCs. Receptor source: a human donor in good health.

V usage is TRBV19 and J usage is TRBJ2-3; no definite D call. Trimming left V 7 bases short and J 7 bases short, with 18 bases between. Per germline, CDR1 LNHDA and CDR2 SQIVND (reference sequence). The CDR3 is 14 residues long. The CDR3 nucleotides read TGTGCCAGTATCCCCAGTCCCCTAGATAATACGCAGTATTTT. Residues: CASIPSPLDNTQYF.

V is TRBV7-9 and J is TRBJ1-2, with D uncertain. Germline values: CDR1 SEHNR, CDR2 FQNEAQ (reference sequence). Trimming stripped 5 bases from V and 1 base from J, with 5 bases between. The CDR3 is 12 amino acids. The CDR3 sequence: CASSPVNYGYTF. CDR3 coding DNA: TGTGCCAGCAGCCCCGTTAACTATGGCTACACCTTC.

This chain uses TRBV11-3 with TRBJ2-2; D gene uncertain. Germline CDR1 and CDR2: SGHNT and YENEEA. The CDR3 covers 12 residues. V gave up 5 bases and J gave up 3 bases, with 4 bases separating them. The CDR3 region has the DNA TGTGCCAGCAGCCTCGACACCGGGGAGCTGTTTTTT. This sequence encodes CASSLDTGELFF.

This chain uses TRBV6-1 with TRBJ2-5, with 8 bases matching TRBD2. The germline CDR1 and CDR2 sequences are MNHNS and SASEGT. The CDR3 extends over 19 amino acids. V shed 0 bases and J 2 bases; nucleotides not matched to a gene: 14. The CDR3 here is CASSEALSHRGTRQETQYF. The DNA of the CDR3 is TGTGCCAGCAGTGAAGCGCTCTCCCACCGTGGGACTAGGCAAGAGACCCAGTACTTC.

The V call is TRBV7-3, the J call TRBJ2-2; 8 nucleotides match TRBD2. The CDR3 has 15 residues. CDR1 and CDR2 from the germline V gene are SGHTA and FQGTGA. Trimming removed 3 bases from V and 4 bases from J; junction bases left unmatched: 4. The CDR3, as DNA: TGTGCCAGCAGCTTCCTCGGGAGGGTCACCGGGGAGCTGTTTTTT. It encodes CASSFLGRVTGELFF.

The chain combines TRBV6-1 with TRBJ1-1, with 10 bases identical to TRBD1. The CDR3 has 15 residues. The ends lost 4 bases at V and 5 bases at J; junction bases unmatched: 7. Germline CDR1 is MNHNS and CDR2 is SASEGT. The CDR3, as DNA: TGTGCCAGCAGTGTCGGGACAGGGGCTGGGACTGAAGCTTTCTTT. This gives the protein CASSVGTGAGTEAFF.

This clone has only one observation. This chain uses TRBV2 with TRBJ2-1; no definite D call. CDR1 is SNHLY, CDR2 FYNNEI, per germline. V was shortened by 3 bases and J by 3 bases, with 18 bases between the two germline ends. The CDR3 length is 17 residues. Here the CDR3 reads CASSDVTNPHFYNEQFF. Here the CDR3 DNA reads TGTGCCAGCAGTGATGTTACTAACCCCCACTTCTACAATGAGCAGTTCTTC.

J is TRBJ1-5 and V is TRBV27; perhaps TRBD1 as D (6 bases). The CDR3 totals 15 residues. From germline, CDR1 is MNHEY and CDR2 SMNVEV (reference sequence). V was shortened by 2 bases and J by 1 base, with 9 bases between the two germline ends. CDR3 in amino acids: CASSLDGQSNQPQHF. The CDR3, as DNA: TGTGCCAGCAGTTTAGACGGACAGAGCAATCAGCCCCAGCATTTT.

The chain recombines TRBV29-1 with TRBJ1-5, with 8 bases fitting TRBD1. Germline assignment: CDR1 SQVTM and CDR2 ANQGSEA. The CDR3 has 15 amino acids. Losses at the gene ends were 4 bases for V and 4 bases for J; bases not matched to a gene: 9. This CDR3 reads CSVALTGTGNQPQHF. The CDR3 DNA sequence: TGCAGCGTTGCGTTAACTGGGACAGGTAATCAGCCCCAGCATTTT.

In regard to this clone: Other DNA sequences from this sample encode an identical CDR3 as well. The J gene is TRBJ1-1, the V gene TRBV7-2, with 10 bases matching TRBD1. This CDR3 has 13 amino acids. Germline CDR1 SGHTA, CDR2 FQGNSA. The junction had 1 base not matched to a gene; V was cut back by 5 bases and J by 4 bases. The CDR3 is CASSRTGGTEAFF. The CDR3, as DNA: TGTGCCAGCAGCCGGACAGGGGGCACTGAAGCTTTCTTT.

This clone appeared a few times. The rearrangement links TRBV9 to TRBJ2-1; D possibly corresponds to TRBD2 (6 bases). The CDR3 totals 16 residues. The germline gives CDR1 SGDLS, CDR2 YYNGEE. V dropped 0 bases and J dropped 0 bases, with 10 bases sitting between them. This CDR3 reads CASSVEAGSSYNEQFF. The CDR3 nucleotides are TGTGCCAGCAGCGTAGAGGCGGGAAGCTCCTACAATGAGCAGTTCTTC.

On this clone: At one end the junction does not follow the germline gene, possibly because of a read error. The chain couples TRBV7-7 to TRBJ2-2; TRBD2 is a possible D gene (5 bases). Germline V gene sequence: CDR1 SSHAT, CDR2 FNYEAQ (reference sequence). The CDR3 spans 16 residues. Written as DNA, the CDR3 is TGTGCTAGCAGCTTATCTTCCAGCGGATTCACCGGGGAGCTGTTTTTT. Amino acid sequence: CASSLSSSGFTGELFF.

The rearrangement uses TRBV28 and TRBJ2-7; 7 bases line up with TRBD1. Germline V CDR1 and CDR2: MDHEN, SYDVKM. With V trimmed by 5 bases and J by 2 bases, 9 bases remained unmatched. The CDR3 is made up of 15 amino acids. CDR3 protein: CASSNPGQYPYEQYF. The CDR3 DNA is TGTGCCAGCAGTAATCCGGGACAGTACCCCTACGAGCAGTACTTC.

The V call is TRBV5-5, the J call TRBJ1-5; maybe TRBD1 (6 bases). CDR3 length equals 13 residues. Germline values: CDR1 SGHKS, CDR2 YYEKEE (reference sequence). Trimming removed 0 bases at V and 7 bases at J, with 8 bases between. The CDR3 protein is CASSLDRAQPQHF. The CDR3 DNA reads as TGTGCCAGCAGCTTGGACAGGGCCCAGCCCCAGCATTTT.

The chain combines TRBV6-5 with TRBJ2-3, with 9 bases fitting TRBD2. The CDR3 totals 14 residues. V trimming: 6 bases; J trimming: 6 bases; junction bases outside the gene matches: 7. Germline V lookup: CDR1 MNHEY, CDR2 SVGAGI. CDR3 residues: CASSPGLARDTQYF. CDR3 nucleotides: TGTGCCAGCAGCCCGGGACTAGCAAGGGATACGCAGTATTTT.

The J gene is TRBJ2-1, the V gene TRBV12-5; tentative D call: TRBD1 (6 bases). This CDR3 comprises 15 residues. Germline CDR1 and CDR2: LGHNT and FRNRAP. V gave up 5 bases and J gave up 2 bases, with 13 bases separating them. CDR3 region: CASGRQGLTYNEQFF. Written as DNA, the CDR3 is TGTGCTAGTGGTCGTCAGGGGCTTACCTACAATGAGCAGTTCTTC. Combining the CDR3 with reference TRBV12-5 and TRBJ2-1 gives the whole variable domain DARVTQTPRHKVTEMGQEVTMRCQPILGHNTVFWYRQTMMQGLELLAYFRNRAPLDDSGMPKDRFSAEMPDATLATLKIQPSEPRDSAVYFCASGRQGLTYNEQFFGPGTRLTVL.

The chain recombines TRBV5-1 with TRBJ1-4; 8 bases map to TRBD1. V shed 2 bases, J shed 0 bases, and the junction held 6 bases outside the gene matches. The germline CDR1 and CDR2 sequences are SGHRS and YFSETQ. The CDR3 spans 17 residues. DNA for the CDR3: TGCGCCAGCAGCTTACAGGGGGGAGCTCCAACTAATGAAAAACTGTTTTTT. Translating gives CASSLQGGAPTNEKLFF.

This chain joins TRBV7-8 and TRBJ2-3, with 7 bases identical to TRBD2. J gave up 2 bases and V 4 bases, and 9 bases lay outside the gene matches. CDR3 length equals 16 residues. The germline V gene has CDR1 SGHVS and CDR2 FQNEAQ. CDR3 sequence (DNA): TGTGCCAGCAGCTGGCTTCGGACTAGTATCACAGATACGCAGTATTTT. As protein: CASSWLRTSITDTQYF.

This chain joins TRBV6-5 and TRBJ2-3; 10 bases align to TRBD2. The length of the CDR3 is 15 residues. V dropped 0 bases and J dropped 5; count of bases not matched to a gene: 2. Germline V gene lookup returns CDR1 MNHEY and CDR2 SVGAGI. The CDR3 sequence is CASSYSRLAGDTQYF. The CDR3 DNA sequence: TGTGCCAGCAGTTACTCGAGACTAGCGGGAGATACGCAGTATTTT.

The gene calls are TRBV5-1 and TRBJ2-5; 8 bases align to TRBD1. Germline V lookup: CDR1 SGHRS, CDR2 YFSETQ. The CDR3 loop spans 14 amino acids. V lost 0 bases to trimming and J lost 4 bases; unmatched junction nucleotides: 2. The CDR3 DNA reads as TGCGCCAGCAGCTTGGGGACAGGGACAGAGACCCAGTACTTC. Translated: CASSLGTGTETQYF.

This chain links TRBV29-1 with TRBJ2-2; 13 nucleotides line up with TRBD2. The length of the CDR3 is 13 residues. The V and J ends lost 5 bases and 14 bases, in that order; junction bases with no gene match: 8. From germline, CDR1 is SQVTM and CDR2 ANQGSEA. The CDR3 loop reads CSVWTSGSLVLFF. In DNA, the CDR3 is TGCAGCGTTTGGACTAGCGGGAGTCTGGTACTGTTTTTT.

V usage is TRBV5-1 and J usage is TRBJ2-7; tentatively, D is TRBD1 (5 bases). Trimming shortened V by 1 base and J by 3 bases, and 14 bases separated the two germline ends. This CDR3 region has 15 residues. The germline gives CDR1 SGHRS, CDR2 YFSETQ. The CDR3 loop is CASSLRYRRYYEQYF. CDR3 in DNA: TGCGCCAGCAGCTTGAGGTACAGGCGTTACTACGAGCAGTACTTC. Using reference TRBV5-1 and TRBJ2-7 for the parts outside the CDR3, the full variable domain is KAGVTQTPRYLIKTRGQQVTLSCSPISGHRSVSWYQQTPGQGLQFLFEYFSETQRNKGNFPGRFSGRQFSNSRSEMNVSTLELGDSALYLCASSLRYRRYYEQYFGPGTRLTVT.

This sequence joins TRBV12-5 and TRBJ1-1; 12 nucleotides align to TRBD1. The CDR3 covers 17 residues. Germline-derived CDR1 and CDR2 are LGHNT and FRNRAP. Trimming took 2 bases from V and 5 from J; bases not matched to a gene: 9. CDR3 sequence (DNA): TGTGCTAGTGGTTTGTTAGGGACAGGGGGCGGAAGGACTGAAGCTTTCTTT. Encoded protein: CASGLLGTGGGRTEAFF.

CDR3 sequence reads: CASNRQTLTPQHF. DNA of the CDR3: TGTGCCAGCAACAGACAGACCTTGACGCCCCAGCATTTT. This chain uses TRBV28 with TRBJ1-5, with D possibly matching TRBD1 (5 bases). CDR3 length equals 13 residues. Germline V lookup: CDR1 MDHEN, CDR2 SYDVKM. The germline V and J ends were trimmed by 7 bases and 9 bases, with 16 bases remaining between them.

The V call is TRBV5-4, the J call TRBJ2-5, with TRBD1 matching over 10 bases. The V and J ends lost 4 bases and 4 bases, in that order; junction bases with no gene match: 1. This CDR3 contains 13 residues. Per the germline V gene, CDR1 is SGHNT and CDR2 is YYREEE (reference sequence). The CDR3 region is CASSGDRGETQYF. For the CDR3, the DNA is TGTGCCAGCAGCGGGGACAGGGGAGAGACCCAGTACTTC. Supplemented by reference TRBV5-4 and TRBJ2-5, the full variable domain reads ETGVTQSPTHLIKTRGQQVTLRCSSQSGHNTVSWYQQALGQGPQFIFQYYREEENGRGNFPPRFSGLQFPNYSSELNVNALELDDSALYLCASSGDRGETQYFGPGTRLLVL.

The V and J genes are TRBV4-3 and TRBJ2-5; D unclear. V lost 0 bases, J lost 5 bases, and 7 bases lay in between. Per the germline V gene, CDR1 is LGHNA and CDR2 is YSLEER. The CDR3 loop spans 13 amino acids. CDR3 amino acids: CASSQDLRETQYF. The CDR3 nucleotides are TGCGCCAGCAGCCAAGATTTACGGGAGACCCAGTACTTC.

The chain couples TRBV6-6 to TRBJ2-7, with 9 bases lining up with TRBD1. After removal of 0 bases from V and 0 bases from J, the junction contained 0 bases not matched to a gene. From germline, CDR1 is MNHNY and CDR2 SVGAGI (reference sequence). The CDR3 has 15 amino acids. The CDR3 protein is CASSYSGQGSYEQYF. The DNA of the CDR3 is TGTGCCAGCAGTTACTCGGGACAGGGCTCCTACGAGCAGTACTTC.